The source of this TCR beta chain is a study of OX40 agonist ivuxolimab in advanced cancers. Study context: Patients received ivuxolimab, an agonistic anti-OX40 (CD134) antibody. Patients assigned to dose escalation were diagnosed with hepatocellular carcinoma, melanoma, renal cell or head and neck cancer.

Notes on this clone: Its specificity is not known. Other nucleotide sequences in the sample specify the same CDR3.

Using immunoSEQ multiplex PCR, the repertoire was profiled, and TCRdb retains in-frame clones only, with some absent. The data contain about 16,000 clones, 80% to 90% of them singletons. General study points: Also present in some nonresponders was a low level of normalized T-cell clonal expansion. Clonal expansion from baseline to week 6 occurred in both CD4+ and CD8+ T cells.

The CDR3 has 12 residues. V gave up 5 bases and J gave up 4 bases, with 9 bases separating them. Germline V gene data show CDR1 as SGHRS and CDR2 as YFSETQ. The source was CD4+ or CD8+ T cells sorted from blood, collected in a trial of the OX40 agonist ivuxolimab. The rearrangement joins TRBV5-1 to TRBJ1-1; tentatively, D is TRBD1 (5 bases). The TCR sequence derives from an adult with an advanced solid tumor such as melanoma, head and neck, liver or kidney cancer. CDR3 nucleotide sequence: TGCGCCAGCAGTCCGGGGGGCACTGAAGCTTTCTTT. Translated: CASSPGGTEAFF.